This record covers a single T cell receptor (beta chain). Its antigen is currently unknown. The sample comes from a study of T cells in Graves' hyperthyroidism and ophthalmopathy. Study overall: Pretreatment peripheral blood was obtained at initial diagnosis. The study's findings and limits: Most thyroid clonotypes that were expanded above 0.001 also turned up in blood.

TCR beta CDR3 regions were amplified from RNA. RT-PCR in the first round (using the HTBI primer set) targeted the TCR CDR3. TCRdb ran MiXCR on the multiplex PCR reads and lists one entry per CDR3 protein. Altogether about 160,000 distinct CDR3 sequences are present, roughly 10% being singletons, with the ten largest covering approximately 20%. CDR3 length: 15 residues. V was cut by 1 base and J by 0 bases, with 11 bases left in between. CDR1 is SGHKS and CDR2 is YYEKEE in the germline V gene (reference sequence). The material sequenced was blood. The chain links TRBV5-5 to TRBJ2-7; D ambiguous. The sequence came from a woman aged 18 to 35 with Graves' hyperthyroidism that later progressed to Graves' ophthalmopathy. CDR3 region: CASSLFLGRSYEQYF. Here the CDR3 DNA reads TGTGCCAGCAGCTTGTTTTTGGGCCGCTCCTACGAGCAGTACTTC.